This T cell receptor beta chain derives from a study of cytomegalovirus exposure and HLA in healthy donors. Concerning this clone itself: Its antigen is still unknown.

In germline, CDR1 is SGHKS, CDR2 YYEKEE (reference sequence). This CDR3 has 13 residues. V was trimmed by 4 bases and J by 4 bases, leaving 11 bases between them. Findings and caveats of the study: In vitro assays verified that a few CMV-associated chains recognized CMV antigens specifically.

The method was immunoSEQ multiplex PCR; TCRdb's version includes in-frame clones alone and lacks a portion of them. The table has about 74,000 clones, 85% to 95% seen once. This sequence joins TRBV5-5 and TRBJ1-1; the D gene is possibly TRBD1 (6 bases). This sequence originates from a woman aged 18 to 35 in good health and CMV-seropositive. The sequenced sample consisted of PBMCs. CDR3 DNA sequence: TGTGCCAGCAGCCCACAGGGTCTCACTGAAGCTTTCTTT. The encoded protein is CASSPQGLTEAFF.